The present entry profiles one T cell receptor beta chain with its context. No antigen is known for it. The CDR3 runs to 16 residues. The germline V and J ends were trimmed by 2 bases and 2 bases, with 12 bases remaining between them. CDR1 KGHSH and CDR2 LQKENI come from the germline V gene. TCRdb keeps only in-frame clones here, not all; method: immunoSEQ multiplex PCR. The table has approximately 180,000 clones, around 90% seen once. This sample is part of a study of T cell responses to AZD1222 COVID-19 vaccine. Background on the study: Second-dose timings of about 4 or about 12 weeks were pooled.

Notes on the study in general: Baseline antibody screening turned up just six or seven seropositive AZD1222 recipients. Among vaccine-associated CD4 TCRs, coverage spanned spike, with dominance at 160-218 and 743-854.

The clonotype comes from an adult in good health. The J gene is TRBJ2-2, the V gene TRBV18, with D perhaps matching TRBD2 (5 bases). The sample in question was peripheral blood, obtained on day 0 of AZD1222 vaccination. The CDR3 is CASSPGGGVNTGELFF. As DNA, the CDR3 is TGTGCCAGCTCACCAGGTGGAGGTGTTAACACCGGGGAGCTGTTTTTT.